Below are 31 T cell receptor beta chains sequenced from a single sample in a study of CD8+CD57+ T cells in acquired aplastic anemia. Patients included in sequencing had previously demonstrated CD8+CD57+ cell expansion by flow cytometry. CDR3 and TCR beta VDJ profiling relied on genomic DNA as the template. From the reads, TCRdb called clonotypes with MiXCR, one entry per CDR3 protein. The table records a few hundred thousand distinct CDR3 sequences, about 50% of them present only once. The sequencing input was sorted CD4+, CD8+, or CD8+CD57+ T cells (not recorded which) from PBMCs. Source of these receptors: a human donor with aplastic anemia.

This chain connects TRBV29-1 to TRBJ2-1; 10 positions agree with TRBD1. Germline V CDR1 and CDR2: SQVTM, ANQGSEA. CDR3 length equals 15 residues. The ends lost 7 bases at V and 2 bases at J; junction bases unmatched: 8. The CDR3 reads CSGRTGGSPYNEQFF. Written as DNA, the CDR3 is TGCAGCGGAAGGACAGGGGGTTCACCCTACAATGAGCAGTTCTTC.

At least ten counts were recorded for this clonotype. The chain combines TRBV7-8 with TRBJ1-1; possible D gene TRBD1, 6 bases. V lost 6 bases and J 4 bases, leaving 18 bases between the germline ends. Germline lookup yields CDR1 SGHVS and CDR2 FQNEAQ. CDR3 length equals 15 residues. The CDR3 spells CASRDARGSATEAFF. Written as DNA, the CDR3 is TGTGCCAGCAGGGATGCTAGGGGGTCGGCCACTGAAGCTTTCTTT.

This clonotype was seen only a few times. The chain carries TRBV7-2 and TRBJ1-5; D gene uncertain. Trimming shortened V by 4 bases and J by 7 bases, and 8 bases separated the two germline ends. The germline V gene has CDR1 SGHTA and CDR2 FQGNSA. The length of the CDR3 is 12 residues. In DNA form, the CDR3 reads TGTGCCAGCAGCTACCGTCTACAGCCCCAGCATTTT. Its protein product is CASSYRLQPQHF.

The genes are TRBV12-3 or TRBV12-4 and TRBJ2-1; 7 bases map to TRBD1. The CDR3 has 14 amino acids. V was pared by 3 bases and J by 2 bases, with 1 base of the junction left unmatched. The CDR3 region has the DNA TGTGCCAGCAGTTTTGGACAGGCCTACAATGAGCAGTTCTTC. Translation gives CASSFGQAYNEQFF.

This clonotype was observed a handful of times. The chain uses TRBV25-1 and TRBJ2-7; the D gene is possibly TRBD2 (5 bases). Germline loops: CDR1 MGHDK, CDR2 SYGVNS. Deletions cut 6 bases from V and 0 bases from J, with 9 bases between. The CDR3 has 13 amino acids. The CDR3 sequence is CASRAGSSYEQYF. The DNA of the CDR3 is TGTGCCAGCAGGGCGGGTAGCTCCTACGAGCAGTACTTC.

This clonotype was seen repeatedly, ten times or more. V is TRBV5-8 and J is TRBJ1-5; 7 bases fit TRBD1. The CDR3 sequence is 17 residues long. The V segment lost 6 bases and the J segment 3 bases; nucleotides outside the gene matches: 15. CDR1 SGHTS and CDR2 YDEGEE come from the germline V gene. The CDR3 loop is CASTKSGGQSPNQPQHF. CDR3 sequence (DNA): TGTGCCAGCACCAAAAGCGGGGGACAGTCTCCCAATCAGCCCCAGCATTTT.

The J gene is TRBJ1-2, the V gene TRBV11-2, with D unclear. Trimming stripped 1 base from V and 0 bases from J, with 15 bases between. This CDR3 is built from 17 residues. Germline V gene lookup returns CDR1 SGHAT and CDR2 FQNNGV. CDR3 residues: CASSLAPTELTNYGYTF. In nucleotides, the CDR3 is TGTGCCAGCAGCTTAGCTCCGACCGAGCTTACTAACTATGGCTACACCTTC.

This clonotype turned up a few times. The CDR3 is CASSSRGVEMNTEAFF. The CDR3 DNA sequence: TGTGCCAGCAGCTCGAGGGGGGTTGAGATGAACACTGAAGCTTTCTTT. The V and J genes are TRBV7-9 and TRBJ1-1, with D perhaps TRBD1 (6 bases). V was clipped by 4 bases and J by 0 bases, with 15 bases between them. The CDR3 consists of 16 residues. Germline V gene lookup returns CDR1 SEHNR and CDR2 FQNEAQ (reference sequence).

The gene calls are TRBV12-3 or TRBV12-4 and TRBJ1-2; D uncertain. V lost 7 bases, J lost 6 bases, and 15 bases lay in between. This CDR3 has 13 amino acids. Here the CDR3 reads CASTQVGGHGYTF. CDR3 DNA sequence: TGTGCCAGCACCCAGGTGGGAGGGCATGGCTACACCTTC.

This clonotype was counted at least ten times. The chain uses TRBV5-1 and TRBJ1-3, with a weak D call TRBD1 (5 bases). V lost 4 bases and J lost 2, with 10 bases in between. CDR1 and CDR2 (germline): SGHRS, YFSETQ. The CDR3 totals 14 residues. The CDR3 region has the DNA TGCGCCAGCAGCGCTCAGGGTGCTGGAAACACCATATATTTT. It yields the protein CASSAQGAGNTIYF.

This clonotype was detected many times. The CDR3 region has the DNA TGTGCCATCAGTGAAGGGGACAGGGGGTCGAGGTATGGCTACACCTTC. It encodes CAISEGDRGSRYGYTF. V gene TRBV10-3 combines with J gene TRBJ1-2; 11 bases agree with TRBD1. Germline V CDR1 and CDR2: ENHRY, SYGVKD. This CDR3 contains 16 residues. The V segment lost 3 bases and the J segment 5 bases; nucleotides outside the gene matches: 8.

V usage is TRBV29-1 and J usage is TRBJ2-3, with TRBD1 matching over 7 bases. J gave up 0 bases and V 7 bases, and 10 bases lay outside the gene matches. The CDR3 is made up of 15 amino acids. The germline gives CDR1 SQVTM, CDR2 ANQGSEA. CDR3 in amino acids: CSAEGTDRSTDTQYF. CDR3 DNA sequence: TGCAGCGCCGAGGGGACAGATCGTAGCACAGATACGCAGTATTTT.

The table lists this clonotype with many counts. The chain joins TRBV19 to TRBJ1-6; tentatively, D is TRBD1 (5 bases). Germline V gives CDR1 LNHDA, CDR2 SQIVND (reference sequence). Trimming left V 9 bases short and J 10 bases short, with 19 bases between. The CDR3 consists of 14 residues. CDR3 nucleotides: TGTGCCAGCCATAGGGACCGACTGAACTCACCCCTCCACTTT. As protein: CASHRDRLNSPLHF.

CDR3 sequence (DNA): TGCAGTGCTACCTTAGGGACTAACTATGGCTACACCTTC. Translating gives CSATLGTNYGYTF. The genes are TRBV20-1 and TRBJ1-2; D remains ambiguous. CDR1 is DFQATT and CDR2 is SNEGSKA in the germline V gene (reference sequence). CDR3 length equals 13 residues. Trimming shortened V by 4 bases and J by 0 bases, and 9 bases separated the two germline ends.

The chain carries TRBV19 and TRBJ1-2, with 9 bases aligning to TRBD1. The V segment lost 10 bases and the J segment 4 bases; nucleotides outside the gene matches: 10. In germline, CDR1 is LNHDA, CDR2 SQIVND (reference sequence). The CDR3 is 14 residues long. This chain's CDR3 is CATTMTGGIYGYTF. Written as DNA, the CDR3 is TGTGCCACCACAATGACAGGGGGAATCTATGGCTACACCTTC.

The rearrangement links TRBV5-1 to TRBJ1-2; D is perhaps TRBD1 (6 bases). Trimming took off 0 bases at V and 0 bases at J, with 15 bases between the two ends. CDR3 size: 17 residues. The germline V gene has CDR1 SGHRS and CDR2 YFSETQ. In DNA, the CDR3 is TGCGCCAGCAGCTTGGGCAATACAGGGAACTCTAACTATGGCTACACCTTC. Its translation is CASSLGNTGNSNYGYTF.

CDR3 sequence (DNA): TGTGCCACCAGCAGACGCAACAGGAGCCTAAAAGAGACCCAGTACTTC. Translating it yields CATSRRNRSLKETQYF. J is TRBJ2-5 and V is TRBV15; tentative D call: TRBD1 (5 bases). V was clipped by 2 bases and J by 3 bases, with 16 bases between them. CDR3 length: 16 residues. In germline, CDR1 is LNHNV, CDR2 YYDKDF (reference sequence).

V and J are TRBV19 and TRBJ1-2; 11 nucleotides align to TRBD1. V lost 3 bases to trimming and J lost 4 bases; unmatched junction nucleotides: 1. Germline CDR1 reads LNHDA; CDR2 reads SQIVND (reference sequence). The CDR3 is 14 residues long. CDR3 DNA: TGTGCCAGTAGTATCGGACAGGGGGCCTATGGCTACACCTTC. Protein sequence: CASSIGQGAYGYTF. Full variable domain (rest looked up from reference TRBV19 and TRBJ1-2): DGGITQSPKYLFRKEGQNVTLSCEQNLNHDAMYWYRQDPGQGLRLIYYSQIVNDFQKGDIAEGYSVSREKKESFPLTVTSAQKNPTAFYLCASSIGQGAYGYTFGSGTRLTVV.

This sequence joins TRBV5-4 and TRBJ1-3; no clear D. The CDR3 has 14 residues. CDR1 is SGHNT, CDR2 YYREEE, per germline (reference sequence). V lost 4 bases to trimming and J lost 8 bases, with 16 bases between them. The CDR3 sequence is CASSSDNYGYTIYF. The CDR3 DNA reads as TGTGCCAGCAGCAGTGACAACTATGGCTACACCATATATTTT.

A few counts support this clonotype. V and J are TRBV9 and TRBJ2-2; 7 bases match TRBD1. V lost 4 bases to trimming and J lost 0 bases; unmatched junction nucleotides: 3. This CDR3 spans 15 amino acids. CDR1 is SGDLS and CDR2 is YYNGEE in the germline V gene. CDR3 loop: CASSLGQANTGELFF. DNA for the CDR3: TGTGCCAGCAGCCTAGGACAGGCGAACACCGGGGAGCTGTTTTTT.

The rearrangement uses TRBV20-1 and TRBJ1-5; unclear D gene. The CDR3 has 14 amino acids. V was shortened by 0 bases and J by 5 bases, with 11 bases between the two germline ends. The germline V gene has CDR1 DFQATT and CDR2 SNEGSKA (reference sequence). The CDR3 spells CSARDGSSDQPQHF. DNA of the CDR3: TGCAGTGCTAGAGATGGGTCAAGCGATCAGCCCCAGCATTTT.

This clonotype came up a few times. CDR3 loop: CASSSLGYTEAFF. The CDR3 DNA follows: TGTGCCAGCAGTTCCCTGGGGTACACTGAAGCTTTCTTT. This rearrangement joins TRBV25-1 to TRBJ1-1; D remains unclear. Trimming took off 5 bases at V and 3 bases at J, with 10 bases between the two ends. The germline V gene has CDR1 MGHDK and CDR2 SYGVNS. CDR3 length: 13 residues. Full variable domain (remainder filled in from reference TRBV25-1 and TRBJ1-1): EADIYQTPRYLVIGTGKKITLECSQTMGHDKMYWYQQDPGMELHLIHYSYGVNSTEKGDLSSESTVSRIRTEHFPLTLESARPSHTSQYLCASSSLGYTEAFFGQGTRLTVV.

The V gene is TRBV20-1, the J gene TRBJ2-7; possibly TRBD2 for D (6 bases). The CDR3 has 10 amino acids. Per the germline V gene, CDR1 is DFQATT and CDR2 is SNEGSKA (reference sequence). Trimming cost V 8 bases and J 6 bases, with 11 bases left between them. The CDR3 region is CSHQRVEQYF. The CDR3 bases are TGCAGTCATCAGCGGGTCGAGCAGTACTTC.

The chain joins TRBV20-1 to TRBJ1-3; maybe TRBD1 (6 bases). Germline V gene lookup returns CDR1 DFQATT and CDR2 SNEGSKA (reference sequence). This CDR3 is 13 amino acids long. Between the trimmed V and J ends, which lost 3 bases and 8 bases, there was a span of 14 bases. The CDR3 protein is CSASDEQGHTIYF. In DNA form, the CDR3 reads TGCAGTGCTAGCGACGAACAGGGACACACCATATATTTT.

This clonotype was seen many times. The chain's CDR3 is CASSSPSRVITGELFF. CDR3 DNA sequence: TGTGCCAGCAGCTCCCCGTCAAGGGTGATCACCGGGGAGCTGTTTTTT. The chain uses TRBV11-2 and TRBJ2-2; D not certain. V lost 4 bases and J lost 4, with 16 bases in between. CDR1 SGHAT and CDR2 FQNNGV come from the germline V gene. The CDR3 covers 16 residues.

V gene TRBV11-2 combines with J gene TRBJ2-7, with TRBD1 identical over 9 bases. V shed 5 bases and J 7 bases; nucleotides not matched to a gene: 6. The CDR3 totals 13 residues. CDR1 SGHAT and CDR2 FQNNGV come from the germline V gene. CDR3 bases: TGTGCCAGCAGCCCAGGACAGGGGAGGGAGCAGTACTTC. It is translated as CASSPGQGREQYF. The entire variable domain, with the rest obtained from reference TRBV11-2 and TRBJ2-7, is as follows: EAGVAQSPRYKIIEKRQSVAFWCNPISGHATLYWYQQILGQGPKLLIQFQNNGVVDDSQLPKDRFSAERLKGVDSTLKIQPAKLEDSAVYLCASSPGQGREQYFGPGTRLTVT.

The rearrangement uses TRBV2 and TRBJ1-1; D unresolved. Trimming cost V 6 bases and J 6 bases, with 17 bases left between them. This CDR3 spans 14 amino acids. The V gene's germline CDR1 is SNHLY and CDR2 FYNNEI. CDR3 residues: CASSLVAGIPEAFF. The CDR3 nucleotides read TGTGCCAGCAGCTTAGTTGCGGGAATCCCTGAAGCTTTCTTT. The entire variable domain, with the rest obtained from reference TRBV2 and TRBJ1-1, is as follows: EPEVTQTPSHQVTQMGQEVILRCVPISNHLYFYWYRQILGQKVEFLVSFYNNEISEKSEIFDDQFSVERPDGSNFTLKIRSTKLEDSAMYFCASSLVAGIPEAFFGQGTRLTVV.

This chain joins TRBV29-1 and TRBJ2-5; D uncertain. The germline V and J ends were trimmed by 4 bases and 5 bases, with 5 bases remaining between them. Per the germline V gene, CDR1 is SQVTM and CDR2 is ANQGSEA. This CDR3 spans 10 amino acids. CDR3 residues: CSVGWETQYF. Written as DNA, the CDR3 is TGCAGCGTTGGGTGGGAGACCCAGTACTTC.

The chain couples TRBV4-1 to TRBJ2-7, with D perhaps TRBD1 (6 bases). Germline V gene sequence: CDR1 MGHRA, CDR2 YSYEKL. Trimming pared 3 bases from V and 2 bases from J, leaving 14 bases between. The CDR3 totals 15 residues. DNA for the CDR3: TGCGCCAGCAGCCAGCTCAGTGGGGGCCCCTACGAGCAGTACTTC. Translated: CASSQLSGGPYEQYF.

The V and J genes are TRBV5-1 and TRBJ2-7; D gene unclear. Germline V lookup: CDR1 SGHRS, CDR2 YFSETQ. There are 13 residues in the CDR3. V was pared by 4 bases and J by 0 bases, with 8 bases between. CDR3 sequence reads: CASSPDVSYEQYF. The CDR3 region has the DNA TGCGCCAGCAGCCCGGACGTCTCCTACGAGCAGTACTTC.

This clonotype was seen a few times. An end of the junction differs from the germline gene, which may be a read error. The CDR3 sequence: CASSSVAGAGDNERFF. CDR3 bases: TGCGCCAGCAGCTCCGTCGCGGGGGCAGGGGACAATGAGCGGTTCTTC. The chain combines TRBV5-1 with TRBJ2-1; D possibly corresponds to TRBD2 (7 bases). Germline CDR1 SGHRS, CDR2 YFSETQ. CDR3 size: 16 residues.